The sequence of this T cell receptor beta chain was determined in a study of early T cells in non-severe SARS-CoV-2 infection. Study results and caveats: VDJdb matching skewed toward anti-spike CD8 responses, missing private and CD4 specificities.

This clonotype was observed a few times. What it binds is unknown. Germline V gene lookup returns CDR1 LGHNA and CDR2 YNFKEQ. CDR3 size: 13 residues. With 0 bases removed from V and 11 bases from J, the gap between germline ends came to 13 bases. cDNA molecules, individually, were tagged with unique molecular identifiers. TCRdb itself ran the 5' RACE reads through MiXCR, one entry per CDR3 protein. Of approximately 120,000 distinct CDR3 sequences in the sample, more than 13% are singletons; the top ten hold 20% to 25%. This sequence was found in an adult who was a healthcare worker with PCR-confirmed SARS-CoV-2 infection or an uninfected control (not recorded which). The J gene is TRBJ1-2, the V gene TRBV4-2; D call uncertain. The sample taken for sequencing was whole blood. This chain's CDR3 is CASSQDPEMGYTF. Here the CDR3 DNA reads TGTGCCAGCAGCCAAGATCCAGAAATGGGATACACCTTC.